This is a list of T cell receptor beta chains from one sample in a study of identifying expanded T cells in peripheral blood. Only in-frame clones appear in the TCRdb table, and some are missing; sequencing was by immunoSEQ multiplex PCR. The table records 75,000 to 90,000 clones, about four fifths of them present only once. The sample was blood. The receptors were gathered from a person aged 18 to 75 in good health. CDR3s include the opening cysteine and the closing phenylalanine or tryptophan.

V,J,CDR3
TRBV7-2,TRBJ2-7,CASSLPLAGGSYEQYF
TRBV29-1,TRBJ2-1,CSVDWGEYEQFF
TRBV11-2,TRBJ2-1,CASSLVVTLSSYNEQFF
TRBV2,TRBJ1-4,CASSLRTGGFEKLFF
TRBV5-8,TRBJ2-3,CASSLRRGTDTQYF
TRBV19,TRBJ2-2,CASSATFGELFF
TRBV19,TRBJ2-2,CASSIERGTGELFF
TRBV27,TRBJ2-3,CASSVDLGLIRDTQYF
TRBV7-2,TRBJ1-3,CASSLAGTNTIYF
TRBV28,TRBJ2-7,CASSFPRGSYEQYF
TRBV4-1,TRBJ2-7,CASSPGTSGAYEQYF
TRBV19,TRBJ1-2,CASSRDTAYGYTF
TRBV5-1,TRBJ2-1,CASSLVNAGGLGEQFF
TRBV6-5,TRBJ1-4,CASSSLQGGNEKLFF
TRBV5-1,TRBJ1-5,CASSFGPDQPQHF
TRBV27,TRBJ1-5,CASSFLQGRNQPQHF
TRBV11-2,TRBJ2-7,CASSSAGYEQYF
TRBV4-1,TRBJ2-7,CASSQISGRVTYEQYF
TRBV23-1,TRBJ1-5,CASNVTGRKRYSNQPQHF
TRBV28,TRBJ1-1,CASSASRRTTEAFF
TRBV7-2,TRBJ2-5,CASSLAGGRETQYF
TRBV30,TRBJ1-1,CAWARTENTEAFF
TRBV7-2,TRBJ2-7,CASRRDSEQYF
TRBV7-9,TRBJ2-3,CASSLPLGQPSGDTQYF
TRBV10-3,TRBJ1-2,CAISEMARGRGGYTF
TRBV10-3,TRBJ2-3,CAISESLGHNTDTQYF
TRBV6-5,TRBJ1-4,CASSYAGGNEKLFF
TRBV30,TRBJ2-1,CAWELGHNEQFF
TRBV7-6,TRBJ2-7,CASSLDGNGPYEQYF
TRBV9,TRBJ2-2,CASSVGTTNTGELFF
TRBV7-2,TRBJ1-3,CASSLAGGAGNTIYF